This T cell receptor (beta chain) appears in the sequencing data of a study of control samples from healthy donors and cancer patients. The length of the CDR3 is 11 residues. Germline loops: CDR1 SNHLY, CDR2 FYNNEI. Trimming stripped 4 bases from V and 3 bases from J, with 4 bases between. Sequencing was performed with immunoSEQ multiplex PCR; in TCRdb, only in-frame clones are kept and a portion is missing. The sample includes 100,000 or so clones, roughly nine tenths of them seen just once. Input material: blood. This chain connects TRBV2 to TRBJ2-7; no clear D gene. The clonotype comes from a woman aged 45-60 years in good health. The CDR3 nucleotides are TGTGCCAGCAGTGGTCACTACGAGCAGTACTTC. Its protein is CASSGHYEQYF.